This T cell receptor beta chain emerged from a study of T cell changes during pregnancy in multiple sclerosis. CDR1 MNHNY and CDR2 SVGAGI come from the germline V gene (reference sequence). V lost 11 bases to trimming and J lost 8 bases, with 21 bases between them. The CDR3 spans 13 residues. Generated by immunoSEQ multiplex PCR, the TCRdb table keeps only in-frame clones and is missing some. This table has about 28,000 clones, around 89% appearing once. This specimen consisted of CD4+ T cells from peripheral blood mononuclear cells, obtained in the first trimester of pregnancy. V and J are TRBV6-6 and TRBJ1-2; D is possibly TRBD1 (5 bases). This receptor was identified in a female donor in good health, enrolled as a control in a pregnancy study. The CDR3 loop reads CASLRRGIVGYTF. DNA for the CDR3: TGTGCCTCCCTCCGGAGGGGCATCGTCGGCTACACCTTC.